These T cell receptor beta chains were read from a single sample in a study of OX40 agonist ivuxolimab in advanced cancers. Profiled with immunoSEQ multiplex PCR; TCRdb holds only in-frame clones, not every one. In the table there are about 120,000 clones, over 75% of which are singletons. Sequences were derived from CD4+ or CD8+ T cells sorted from blood, sampled in a trial of the OX40 agonist ivuxolimab. These TCRs come from an adult with an advanced solid tumor such as melanoma, head and neck, liver or kidney cancer. Both conserved end residues are part of each CDR3. Fields, in order: J gene, V gene, D gene, CDR3 DNA, CDR3 protein. The D gene is left open where the match is weak.

j_call: TRBJ2-7; v_call: TRBV29-1; d_call: -; cdr3_nt: TGCAGCGTGGGGGGCTCCTACGAGCAGTACTTC; cdr3_aa: CSVGGSYEQYF
j_call: TRBJ1-2; v_call: TRBV28; d_call: TRBD1; cdr3_nt: TGTGCCAGCAGCCACCTCCGGGACAGGAGCTATGGCTACACCTTC; cdr3_aa: CASSHLRDRSYGYTF
j_call: TRBJ2-7; v_call: TRBV28; d_call: -; cdr3_nt: TGTGCCAGCAGTTTAGGCCCTAGCTACGAGCAGTACTTC; cdr3_aa: CASSLGPSYEQYF
j_call: TRBJ2-7; v_call: TRBV4-1; d_call: TRBD1; cdr3_nt: TGCGCCAGCAGCAGTGGACAGGTAGGCGAGCAGTACTTC; cdr3_aa: CASSSGQVGEQYF
j_call: TRBJ2-3; v_call: TRBV7-7; d_call: TRBD2; cdr3_nt: TGTGCCAGCAGCTTAGGTGGGGGGGAGGATACGCAGTATTTT; cdr3_aa: CASSLGGGEDTQYF
j_call: TRBJ1-1; v_call: TRBV29-1; d_call: -; cdr3_nt: TGCAGCTCCCGTGACCAAGTCCGGGCTTTCTTT; cdr3_aa: CSSRDQVRAFF
j_call: TRBJ2-5; v_call: TRBV14; d_call: -; cdr3_nt: TGTGCCAGCAGCCCGCGGGCAGGGCGGGAGACCCAGTACTTC; cdr3_aa: CASSPRAGRETQYF
j_call: TRBJ2-3; v_call: TRBV5-1; d_call: TRBD1; cdr3_nt: TGCGCCAGCAGCGACAGGGTTAGCACAGATACGCAGTATTTT; cdr3_aa: CASSDRVSTDTQYF
j_call: TRBJ1-1; v_call: TRBV10-1; d_call: -; cdr3_nt: TGCGCCAGCAGCCGGTTGTTGGACACTGAAGCTTTCTTT; cdr3_aa: CASSRLLDTEAFF
j_call: TRBJ1-2; v_call: TRBV28; d_call: TRBD1; cdr3_nt: TGTGCCAGCAGTATGGGACAGAACTATGGCTACACCTTC; cdr3_aa: CASSMGQNYGYTF
j_call: TRBJ2-3; v_call: TRBV6-1; d_call: -; cdr3_nt: TGTGCCAGCAGTGACCGTCCCCCCGGGACAGATACGCAGTATTTT; cdr3_aa: CASSDRPPGTDTQYF